The 13 T cell receptor beta chains given below trace back to one sample, sequenced in a study of technical replicates of blood from several donors. Repertoires were generated with immunoSEQ multiplex PCR, while TCRdb's copy carries only in-frame clones and drops some. This sample has about 73,000 clones; 85% to 95% occur once, and the top ten carry 4.7%. What was sequenced was PBMCs. The receptor source for this set is a human donor in good health. Some clones in this sample may be carry-over from other donors' samples.

The genes are TRBV11-2 and TRBJ2-7, with D unresolved. Germline-derived CDR1 and CDR2 are SGHAT and FQNNGV. The CDR3 is made up of 13 amino acids. V lost 5 bases to trimming and J lost 6 bases, with 14 bases between them. The CDR3 DNA reads as TGTGCCAGCAGCCCCACCAGGCTGGGCGAGCAGTACTTC. Its translation: CASSPTRLGEQYF.

The V gene is TRBV5-1, the J gene TRBJ2-2; D ambiguous. Germline values: CDR1 SGHRS, CDR2 YFSETQ. The CDR3 totals 14 residues. With 4 bases removed from V and 2 bases from J, the gap between germline ends came to 9 bases. The CDR3 region has the DNA TGCGCCAGCAGCACCCTGGCAAACACCGGGGAGCTGTTTTTT. Residues: CASSTLANTGELFF.

For the CDR3, the DNA is TGTGCCAGCCGGGGAGAGGACAATGAGCAGTTCTTC. Protein product: CASRGEDNEQFF. The chain couples TRBV18 to TRBJ2-1; a possible D gene is TRBD2 (5 bases). V was shortened by 8 bases and J by 5 bases, with 10 bases between the two germline ends. The V gene's germline CDR1 is KGHSH and CDR2 LQKENI. The length of the CDR3 is 12 residues. The full variable domain, rest sourced from reference TRBV18 and TRBJ2-1, is NAGVMQNPRHLVRRRGQEARLRCSPMKGHSHVYWYRQLPEEGLKFMVYLQKENIIDESGMPKERFSAEFPKEGPSILRIQQVVRGDSAAYFCASRGEDNEQFFGPGTRLTVL.

The chain links TRBV7-2 to TRBJ2-5, with 7 bases matching TRBD2. Germline V gene data show CDR1 as SGHTA and CDR2 as FQGNSA. V shed 0 bases and J 7 bases; nucleotides not matched to a gene: 5. This CDR3 is 14 amino acids long. The CDR3 sequence: CASSLAGGPGTQYF. CDR3 sequence (DNA): TGTGCCAGCAGCTTAGCGGGAGGGCCGGGGACCCAGTACTTC.

The V gene is TRBV5-6, the J gene TRBJ2-7; 9 nucleotides line up with TRBD1. Germline CDR1 is SGHDT and CDR2 is YYEEEE. With V trimmed by 0 bases and J by 3 bases, 7 bases remained unmatched. The CDR3 is 16 amino acids. CDR3 region: CASSLETGTGYYEQYF. Written as DNA, the CDR3 is TGTGCCAGCAGCTTGGAGACCGGGACAGGGTACTACGAGCAGTACTTC.

The rearrangement uses TRBV27 and TRBJ1-3; D gene ambiguous. From germline, CDR1 is MNHEY and CDR2 SMNVEV (reference sequence). The CDR3 runs 13 residues. Deletions cut 6 bases from V and 1 base from J, with 7 bases between. The CDR3 nucleotides are TGTGCCAGCAGCCCGACATCTGGAAACACCATATATTTT. Protein: CASSPTSGNTIYF.

This chain connects TRBV9 to TRBJ2-7; 8 positions match TRBD2. Per the germline V gene, CDR1 is SGDLS and CDR2 is YYNGEE. V dropped 0 bases and J dropped 3; count of bases not matched to a gene: 8. The CDR3 runs to 16 residues. The CDR3 loop reads CASSVGLAGAYYEQYF. Here the CDR3 DNA reads TGTGCCAGCAGCGTAGGGCTAGCGGGTGCCTACTACGAGCAGTACTTC.

The rearrangement links TRBV5-6 to TRBJ2-5, with TRBD2 matching over 7 bases. V lost 0 bases to trimming and J lost 1 base; unmatched junction nucleotides: 0. Per germline, CDR1 SGHDT and CDR2 YYEEEE. The CDR3 extends over 14 amino acids. CDR3 residues: CASSLGLAQETQYF. The CDR3 nucleotides are TGTGCCAGCAGCTTGGGACTAGCCCAAGAGACCCAGTACTTC.

The chain combines TRBV7-6 with TRBJ2-1, with 8 bases matching TRBD1. The junction had 9 bases not matched to a gene; V was cut back by 4 bases and J by 7 bases. The CDR3 totals 15 residues. Germline V gene lookup returns CDR1 SGHVS and CDR2 FNYEAQ. The CDR3 loop is CASSSPQQGVNEQFF. The CDR3 coding sequence is TGTGCCAGCAGCTCCCCTCAACAGGGGGTGAATGAGCAGTTCTTC.

The chain recombines TRBV29-1 with TRBJ2-1; 8 nucleotides agree with TRBD2. Germline-derived CDR1 and CDR2 are SQVTM and ANQGSEA. V lost 5 bases, J lost 0 bases, and 12 bases stayed unmatched. The CDR3 runs to 17 residues. The CDR3 DNA is TGCAGCGTTTCCGGCGGGGGGTACCTGGGCTCCTACAATGAGCAGTTCTTC. Its protein is CSVSGGGYLGSYNEQFF.

The rearrangement links TRBV4-2 to TRBJ2-7; 12 nucleotides align to TRBD2. CDR1 is LGHNA, CDR2 YNFKEQ, per germline. With V trimmed by 0 bases and J by 5 bases, 11 bases remained unmatched. This CDR3 is built from 18 residues. CDR3 DNA sequence: TGTGCCAGCAGCCAAGAGAGCGGTCTAGCGGGAGGGCGTAACGAGCAGTACTTC. Protein sequence: CASSQESGLAGGRNEQYF.

The genes are TRBV7-8 and TRBJ2-7, with D tentatively TRBD2 (6 bases). This CDR3 comprises 17 residues. Germline assignment: CDR1 SGHVS and CDR2 FQNEAQ. Between the trimmed V and J ends, which lost 3 bases and 0 bases, there was a span of 18 bases. As DNA, the CDR3 is TGTGCCAGCAGCTTGAACACCCCGGGAGCGAGCTCCTACGAGCAGTACTTC. Its translation: CASSLNTPGASSYEQYF.

V gene TRBV5-1 combines with J gene TRBJ1-2; 7 bases agree with TRBD1. CDR1 and CDR2 from the germline V gene are SGHRS and YFSETQ. The CDR3 has 15 residues. The V and J ends lost 6 bases and 0 bases, in that order; junction bases with no gene match: 8. CDR3 sequence reads: CASTASTGANYGYTF. Here the CDR3 DNA reads TGCGCCAGCACCGCATCCACAGGGGCTAACTATGGCTACACCTTC.